The source of this T cell receptor beta chain is a study of blood T cell repertoires in COVID-19. Study context: Sites across the United States, Italy and Spain contributed samples from acute and convalescent COVID-19. The cDNA or gDNA used as material had been derived from T cells, B-cell-depleted T cells, or PBMCs.

As handled by the study authors: How many nucleated cells were present was estimated from reference gene primer amplification. Sequenced by immunoSEQ multiplex PCR; TCRdb stores in-frame clones only, minus some. The V and J calls and the clone size are those of that table, but D and trimming were determined from the DNA. This table holds more than 200,000 clones, less than 85% found once. The germline V and J ends were trimmed by 1 base and 3 bases, with 15 bases remaining between them. The CDR3 sequence is 16 residues long. Germline assignment: CDR1 MDHEN and CDR2 SYDVKM. This clonotype was obtained from a woman of 80 years or more with active or convalescent COVID-19. The chain combines TRBV28 with TRBJ1-2; a possible D gene is TRBD1 (6 bases). The material sequenced was peripheral blood. The CDR3: CASSLLGDISHYGYTF. DNA for the CDR3: TGTGCCAGCAGTTTATTAGGGGACATATCACACTATGGCTACACCTTC.